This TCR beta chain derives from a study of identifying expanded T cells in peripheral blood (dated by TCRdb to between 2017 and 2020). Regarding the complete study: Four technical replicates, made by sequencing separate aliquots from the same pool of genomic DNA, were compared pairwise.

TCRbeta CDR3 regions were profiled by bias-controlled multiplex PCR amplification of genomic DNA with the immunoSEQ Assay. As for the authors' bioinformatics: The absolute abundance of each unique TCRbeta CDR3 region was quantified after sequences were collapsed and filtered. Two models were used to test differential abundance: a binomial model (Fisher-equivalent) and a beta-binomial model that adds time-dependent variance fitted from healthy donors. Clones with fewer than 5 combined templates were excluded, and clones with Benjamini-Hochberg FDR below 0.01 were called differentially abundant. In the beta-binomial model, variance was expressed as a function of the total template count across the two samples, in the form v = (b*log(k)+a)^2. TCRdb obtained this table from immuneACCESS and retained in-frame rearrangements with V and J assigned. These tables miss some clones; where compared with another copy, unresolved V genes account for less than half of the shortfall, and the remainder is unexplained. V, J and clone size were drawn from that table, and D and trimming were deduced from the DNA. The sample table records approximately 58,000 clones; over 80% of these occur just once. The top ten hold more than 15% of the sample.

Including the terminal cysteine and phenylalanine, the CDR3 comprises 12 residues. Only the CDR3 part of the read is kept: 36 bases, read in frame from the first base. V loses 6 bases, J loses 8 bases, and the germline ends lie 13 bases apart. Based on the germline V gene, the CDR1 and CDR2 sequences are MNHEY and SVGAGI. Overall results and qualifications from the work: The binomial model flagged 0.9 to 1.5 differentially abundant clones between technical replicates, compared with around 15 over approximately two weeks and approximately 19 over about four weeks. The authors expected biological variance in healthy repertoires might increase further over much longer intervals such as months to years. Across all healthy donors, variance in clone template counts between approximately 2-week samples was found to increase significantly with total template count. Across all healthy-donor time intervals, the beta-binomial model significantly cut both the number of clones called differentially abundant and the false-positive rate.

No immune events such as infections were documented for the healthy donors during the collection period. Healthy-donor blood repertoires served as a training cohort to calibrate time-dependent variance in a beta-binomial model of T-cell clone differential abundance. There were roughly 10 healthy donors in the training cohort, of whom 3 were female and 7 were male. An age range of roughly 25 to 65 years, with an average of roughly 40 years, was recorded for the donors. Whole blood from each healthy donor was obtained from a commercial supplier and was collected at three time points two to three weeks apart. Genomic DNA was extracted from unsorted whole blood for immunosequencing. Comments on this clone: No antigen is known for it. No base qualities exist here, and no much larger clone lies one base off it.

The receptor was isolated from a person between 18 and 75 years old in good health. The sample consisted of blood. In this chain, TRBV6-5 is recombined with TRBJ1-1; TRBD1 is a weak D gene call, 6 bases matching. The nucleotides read TGTGCCAGCAGCCCCTGGCAGGGGGAAGCTTTCTTT. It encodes CASSPWQGEAFF.